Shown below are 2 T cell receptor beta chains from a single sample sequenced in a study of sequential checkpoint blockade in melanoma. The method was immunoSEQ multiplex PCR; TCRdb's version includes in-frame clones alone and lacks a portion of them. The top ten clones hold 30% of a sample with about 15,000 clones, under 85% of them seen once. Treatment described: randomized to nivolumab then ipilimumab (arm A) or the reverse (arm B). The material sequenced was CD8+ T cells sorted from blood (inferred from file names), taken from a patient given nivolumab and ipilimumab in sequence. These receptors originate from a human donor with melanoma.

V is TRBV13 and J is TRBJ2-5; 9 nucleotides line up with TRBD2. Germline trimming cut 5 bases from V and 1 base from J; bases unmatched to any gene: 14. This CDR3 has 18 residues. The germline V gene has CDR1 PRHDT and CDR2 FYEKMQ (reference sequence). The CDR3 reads CASSEPSSSGGTQETQYF. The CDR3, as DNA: TGTGCCAGCAGCGAGCCGAGCAGTAGCGGGGGAACCCAAGAGACCCAGTACTTC.

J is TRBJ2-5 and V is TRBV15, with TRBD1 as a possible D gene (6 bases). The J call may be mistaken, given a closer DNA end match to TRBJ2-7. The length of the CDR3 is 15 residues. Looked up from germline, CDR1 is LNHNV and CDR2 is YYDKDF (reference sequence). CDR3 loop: CATSRGTESSYEQYF. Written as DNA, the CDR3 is TGTGCCACCAGCAGAGGGACAGAATCCTCCTACGAGCAGTACTTC.